This TCR beta chain comes out of a study of T-cell memory formation after mild COVID-19. The CDR3 contains 12 residues. Germline lookup yields CDR1 ENHRY and CDR2 SYGVKD. V was cut by 4 bases and J by 3 bases, with 6 bases left in between. A few counts support this clonotype. TCRdb passed the 5' RACE reads through MiXCR, listing each CDR3 protein once. The sample consists of roughly 340,000 distinct CDR3 sequences, roughly 15% of them appearing once. The TCR comes from a man between 18 and 29 years old who had mild COVID-19 (a few samples of this study predate the infection). Cell type and time point are not known. Input material: PBMCs or a T cell subset sorted from them (not recorded which). The chain links TRBV10-3 to TRBJ1-1; D gene uncertain. CDR3 amino acids: CAISGGYTEAFF. The CDR3 coding sequence is TGTGCCATCAGTGGAGGGTACACTGAAGCTTTCTTT.